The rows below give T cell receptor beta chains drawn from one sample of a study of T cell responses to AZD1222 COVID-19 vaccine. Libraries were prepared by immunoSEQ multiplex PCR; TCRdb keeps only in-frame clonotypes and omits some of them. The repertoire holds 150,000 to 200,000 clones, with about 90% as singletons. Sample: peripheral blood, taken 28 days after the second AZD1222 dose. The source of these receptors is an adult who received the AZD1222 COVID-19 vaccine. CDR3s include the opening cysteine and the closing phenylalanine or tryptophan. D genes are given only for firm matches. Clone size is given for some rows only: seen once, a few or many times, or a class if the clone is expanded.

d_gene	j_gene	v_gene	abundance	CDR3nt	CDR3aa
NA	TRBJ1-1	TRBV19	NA	TGTGCCAGTAGTATAGTTCAAAAAGGGAACACTGAAGCTTTCTTT	CASSIVQKGNTEAFF
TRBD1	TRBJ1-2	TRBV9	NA	TGTGCCAGCAGCGGAGGACAGGGGATATATGGCTACACCTTC	CASSGGQGIYGYTF
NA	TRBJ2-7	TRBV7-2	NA	TGTGCCAGCAGCCCCGGACTTCCGCCCCCCTACGAGCAGTACTTC	CASSPGLPPPYEQYF
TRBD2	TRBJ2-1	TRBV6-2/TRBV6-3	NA	TGTGCCAGCAGTCCGGGGGGGTCCTACAATGAGCAGTTCTTC	CASSPGGSYNEQFF
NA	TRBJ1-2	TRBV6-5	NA	TGTGCCAGCAAAGGACAGCCCTATGGCTACACCTTC	CASKGQPYGYTF
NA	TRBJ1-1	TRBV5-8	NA	TGTGCCAGCAGCTCGATTCCCCCGCGGCCGGGCTGTATGAACACTGAAGCTTTCTTT	CASSSIPPRPGCMNTEAFF
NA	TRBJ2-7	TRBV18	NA	TGTGCCAGCTCACGGGCGGGTTACGAGCAGTACTTC	CASSRAGYEQYF
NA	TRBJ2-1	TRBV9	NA	TGTGCCAGCAGCCAAAGACAGGACAATGAGCAGTTCTTC	CASSQRQDNEQFF
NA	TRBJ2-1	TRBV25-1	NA	TGTGCCAGCAGTGGGGCCAACCGCCTCCTAAGCTCCTACAATGAGCAGTTCTTC	CASSGANRLLSSYNEQFF
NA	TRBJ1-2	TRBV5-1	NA	TGCGCCAGCAGCTCCACAGGGTTTGGCTACACCTTC	CASSSTGFGYTF
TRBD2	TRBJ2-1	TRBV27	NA	TGTGCCAGCAAACCTCGGGGGGGGTCTCTACTACTCAATGAGCAGTTCTTC	CASKPRGGSLLLNEQFF
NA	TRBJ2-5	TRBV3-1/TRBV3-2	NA	TGTGCCAGCAGCCAAGATCCAGCTAGCCGAGAGACCCAGTACTTC	CASSQDPASRETQYF
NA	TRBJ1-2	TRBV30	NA	TGTGCCTGGAGTACAGGGCCGTATGGCTACACCTTC	CAWSTGPYGYTF
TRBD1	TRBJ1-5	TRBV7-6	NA	TGTGCCAGCAGCTTAGGAGTGAGGGGGCGATTTCAGCCCCAGCATTTT	CASSLGVRGRFQPQHF
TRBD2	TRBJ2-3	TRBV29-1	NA	TGCAGCGTCGCCCCTACTAGCGGGGGGAGAACAAATACGCAGTATTTT	CSVAPTSGGRTNTQYF
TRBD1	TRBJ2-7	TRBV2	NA	TGTGCCAGCAAGATTAGGGGGACAGGGGGCTCTTTACCGACCTACGAGCAGTACTTC	CASKIRGTGGSLPTYEQYF
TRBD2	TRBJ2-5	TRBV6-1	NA	TGTGCCAGCAGTGAAACACAGGGCGGGGGGACCGAGACCCAGTACTTC	CASSETQGGGTETQYF
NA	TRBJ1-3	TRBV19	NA	TGTGCCAGTAGTATAGATCGGCCCTACTCTGGAAACACCATATATTTT	CASSIDRPYSGNTIYF
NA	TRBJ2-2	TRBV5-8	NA	TGTGCCAGCAGCTGGACAGCGAACACCGGGGAGCTGTTTTTT	CASSWTANTGELFF
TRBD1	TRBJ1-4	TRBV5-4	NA	TGTGCCAGCAGCTTAGACAGGGGGATGGAAAAACTGTTTTTT	CASSLDRGMEKLFF
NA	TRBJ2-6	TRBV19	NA	TGTGCCAGTAGTGCGAGGTCTGGGGCCAACGTCCTGACTTTC	CASSARSGANVLTF
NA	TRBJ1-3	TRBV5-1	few	TGCGCCAGCAGTGGGAACTCTGGAAACACCATATATTTT	CASSGNSGNTIYF
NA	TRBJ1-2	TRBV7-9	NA	TGTGCCAGCAGCTTAGCAGTTTACTATGGCTACACCTTC	CASSLAVYYGYTF
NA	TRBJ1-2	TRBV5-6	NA	TGTGCCAGCAGCGACGGGACTCTTGACTATGGCTACACCTTC	CASSDGTLDYGYTF
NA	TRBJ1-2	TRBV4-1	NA	TGCGCCAGCACCCAAACCGGGGGAAGCGGTTTTTTCACCTTC	CASTQTGGSGFFTF
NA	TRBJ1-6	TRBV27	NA	TGTGCCAGCACCGTGGCGGGGTATAATTCACCCCTCCACTTT	CASTVAGYNSPLHF
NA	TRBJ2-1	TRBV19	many	TGTGCCAGTAGTATAACCGGGACAGAGCAGTTCTTC	CASSITGTEQFF
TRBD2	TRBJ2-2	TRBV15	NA	TGTGCCACCAGCAGAGACGACGGGACTAGCGAGTACACCGGGGAGCTGTTTTTT	CATSRDDGTSEYTGELFF
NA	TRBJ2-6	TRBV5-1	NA	TGCGCCAGCAGCTTCACTAGTTTTGGGGCCAACGTCCTGACTTTC	CASSFTSFGANVLTF
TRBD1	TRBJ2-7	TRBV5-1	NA	TGCGCCAGCAGCTCCGGGACAGGAGTCCCCTACGAGCAGTACTTC	CASSSGTGVPYEQYF
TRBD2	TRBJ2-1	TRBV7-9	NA	TGTGCCAGCAGCTCACCTCCCACTAGCGGGGATTTGGATGAGCAGTTCTTC	CASSSPPTSGDLDEQFF
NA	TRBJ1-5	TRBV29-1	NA	TGCAGCGTGACAACAGATTATAGCAATCAGCCCCAGCATTTT	CSVTTDYSNQPQHF
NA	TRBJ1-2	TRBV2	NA	TGTGCCAGCAATGTAGGAGGGGGCTACACCTTC	CASNVGGGYTF
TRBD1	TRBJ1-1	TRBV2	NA	TGTGCCAGCAGTAAACAGGGGGCGCGCACTGAAGCTTTCTTT	CASSKQGARTEAFF
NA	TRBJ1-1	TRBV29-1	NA	TGCAGCGTTGAAGAGGGTTTTGTGGGCACTGAAGCTTTCTTT	CSVEEGFVGTEAFF
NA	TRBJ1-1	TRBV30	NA	TGTGCCTGGGCGTACAGATCCGAAGCTTTCTTT	CAWAYRSEAFF
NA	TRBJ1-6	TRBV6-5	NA	TGTGCCAGCAGCCCCAGGTATAGAAATTCACCCCTCCACTTT	CASSPRYRNSPLHF
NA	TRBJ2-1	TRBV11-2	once	TGTGCCAGCAGCTTCTCCGGGAGTCGGTATGAGCAGTTCTTC	CASSFSGSRYEQFF
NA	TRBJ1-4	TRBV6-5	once	TGTGCCAGCAGTCCCCGGGACAATAATGAAAAACTGTTTTTT	CASSPRDNNEKLFF
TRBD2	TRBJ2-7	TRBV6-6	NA	TGTGCCAGCAGAGTCATAGCGGGGCCCTACGAGCAGTACTTC	CASRVIAGPYEQYF
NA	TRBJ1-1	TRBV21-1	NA	TGTGCCAGCAGCAAAGAACGGAGGGGAACGAACACTGAAGCTTTCTTT	CASSKERRGTNTEAFF
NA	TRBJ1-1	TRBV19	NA	TGTGCCAGTAGTATAGGGGCCGGGTTGAACACTGAAGCTTTCTTT	CASSIGAGLNTEAFF
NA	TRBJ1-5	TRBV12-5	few	TGTGCTAGTGGTTCCACCACTGGGCAGCCCCAGCATTTT	CASGSTTGQPQHF
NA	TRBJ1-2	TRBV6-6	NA	TGTGCCAGCAGTTACCCTACTAATCCTGTCTGCACCTTC	CASSYPTNPVCTF
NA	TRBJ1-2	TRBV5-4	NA	TGTGCCAGCAGCTTGGACCAAGCTAGTGGCTACACCTTC	CASSLDQASGYTF
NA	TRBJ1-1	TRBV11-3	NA	TGTGCCAGCAGCGAGGGGCCCGGCACTGAAGCTTTCTTT	CASSEGPGTEAFF
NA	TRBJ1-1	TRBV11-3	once	TGTGCCAGCAGCTTAGGGCAGGGCGGGAACACTGAAGCTTTCTTT	CASSLGQGGNTEAFF
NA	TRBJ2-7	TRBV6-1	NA	TGTGCCAGCAGTGAAGGTATTGAGCGCGAGCAGTACTTC	CASSEGIEREQYF
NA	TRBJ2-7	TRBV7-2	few	TGTGCCAGCAGCTTAGGGTCGGCAGGACACACTTACGAGCAGTACTTC	CASSLGSAGHTYEQYF
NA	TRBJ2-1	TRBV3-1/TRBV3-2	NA	TGTGCCAGCAGCCACGGTGGACGAGGAGGTAATGAGCAGTTCTTC	CASSHGGRGGNEQFF
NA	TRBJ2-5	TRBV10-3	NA	TGTGCCATCAGTGAGTCATTGGGTCAAGAGACCCAGTACTTC	CAISESLGQETQYF
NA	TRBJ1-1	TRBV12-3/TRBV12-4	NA	TGTGCCAGCAACGGGAACACTGAAGCTTTCTTT	CASNGNTEAFF
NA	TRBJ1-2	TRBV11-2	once	TGTGCCAGCAGCTTAGCATCGGGCGGGAAGTATGGCTACACCTTC	CASSLASGGKYGYTF
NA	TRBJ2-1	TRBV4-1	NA	TGCGCCAGCAGCCAAGACGGCATTGGGCCGGTCAGTGAGCAGTTCTTC	CASSQDGIGPVSEQFF